This TCR beta chain was identified during a study of cytomegalovirus exposure and HLA in healthy donors. Turning to this clone: Its target is not known.

Study results and limitations: Later on, an analysis tied around 17,000 TCR beta sequences to HLA alleles at 0.05 false discovery rate.

The CDR3 has 21 residues. Germline values: CDR1 MNHNS, CDR2 SASEGT. Between the trimmed V and J ends, which lost 0 bases and 0 bases, there was a span of 21 bases. 60 Vbeta and 13 Jbeta primers were used in PCR. Some clones are missing from TCRdb's copy, which holds only in-frame ones; the method was immunoSEQ multiplex PCR. The repertoire has about 110,000 clones, approximately 70% of them found once; the top ten carry approximately 3%. This TCR was sampled from a man younger than 40 in good health and CMV-seronegative. V gene TRBV6-1 combines with J gene TRBJ2-6; a weak D match, TRBD1 (5 bases). The sequencing input was PBMCs. CDR3 sequence (DNA): TGTGCCAGCAGTGAAGCAGGATGGGGCAGTGGTTTAGGCTCTGGGGCCAACGTCCTGACTTTC. Amino acids: CASSEAGWGSGLGSGANVLTF.